This T cell receptor (beta chain) was documented in a study of blood T cell repertoires in COVID-19. The CDR3 is 13 amino acids. The V end lost 7 bases, the J end lost 8 bases, and 17 bases lay between the germline ends. This clone was picked up a small number of times. Libraries were prepared by immunoSEQ multiplex PCR; TCRdb keeps only in-frame clonotypes and omits some of them. The data hold 130,000 to 150,000 clones, with about 80% observed a single time. The study assigned cohorts using participant-reported clinical history. What the recovered Cohort 3 donors had was two negative PCRs, clearance, or symptom resolution.

The specimen sequenced was PBMCs or T cells enriched from blood (not recorded which). The V gene is TRBV12-3 or TRBV12-4, the J gene TRBJ1-2; D is unresolved. The origin of this receptor is a man aged 45-65 years who had recovered from COVID-19. The CDR3 DNA sequence: TGTGCCAGCACCGTCGGGGTATCTAGGGGCTACACCTTC. Its translation is CASTVGVSRGYTF.